This TCR beta chain was obtained from a study of read filtering for tumor transcriptome and immune sequencing. Across the whole study: Whole-transcriptome libraries were prepared after DNase treatment.

This clonotype was seen at least ten times. This library used approximately 0.4 ug RNA and molecular barcoded adaptors spanning alpha/delta and beta/gamma chains. From the reads, TCRdb called clonotypes with MiXCR, one entry per CDR3 protein. Counted here are 100,000 to 150,000 distinct CDR3 sequences, less than 15% occurring once; the ten biggest clones make up roughly 7.6%. The germline V gene has CDR1 SGHTA and CDR2 FQGNSA. The CDR3 totals 15 residues. Trimming shortened V by 6 bases and J by 5 bases, and 17 bases separated the two germline ends. The rearrangement uses TRBV7-2 and TRBJ2-1; maybe TRBD1 (6 bases). The material sequenced was a population of CD138-negative cells sorted from bone marrow. This clonotype originated in a donor older than 35 with multiple myeloma. The CDR3 sequence is CASRLPGTQNNEQFF. The CDR3 bases are TGTGCCAGCAGGCTTCCCGGGACACAGAACAATGAGCAGTTCTTC.